Listed below are T cell receptor beta chains from one sample, sequenced in a study of blood T cell repertoires in COVID-19. Here immunoSEQ multiplex PCR was the method, and the copy in TCRdb shows in-frame clones only, minus some. The data contain some 80,000 clones, almost 85% of them singletons. The sequencing input was peripheral blood. The receptors stem from a human donor in a cohort sampled during active COVID-19. Each CDR3 is given with its conserved first and last residue. D genes are given only for firm matches. Expanded clones get a size class; other rows say once, few or many, or leave the size out.

D: .
size: .
V: TRBV7-3
J: TRBJ2-1
CDR3: CASSSSLAGGLNEQFF
DNA: TGTGCCAGCAGCTCCTCCCTAGCCGGGGGGCTAAATGAGCAGTTCTTC

D: TRBD1
size: .
V: TRBV12-3/TRBV12-4
J: TRBJ2-7
CDR3: CASTGQSSYEQYF
DNA: TGTGCCTCGACAGGGCAAAGCTCCTACGAGCAGTACTTC

D: TRBD1
size: once
V: TRBV29-1
J: TRBJ1-2
CDR3: CSAGTGARGYTF
DNA: TGCAGCGCTGGGACAGGGGCTAGGGGCTACACCTTC

D: TRBD1
size: few
V: TRBV14
J: TRBJ1-1
CDR3: CASNRDRGLLEAFF
DNA: TGTGCCAGCAACAGGGACAGGGGGCTACTTGAAGCTTTCTTT

D: .
size: .
V: TRBV20-1
J: TRBJ2-7
CDR3: CSASLGSLGEQYF
DNA: TGCAGTGCTAGTCTGGGCAGCCTTGGAGAGCAGTACTTC

D: TRBD1
size: .
V: TRBV6-5
J: TRBJ1-2
CDR3: CASRGQGAGGYTF
DNA: TGTGCCAGCAGGGGACAGGGGGCGGGAGGCTACACCTTC

D: TRBD1
size: .
V: TRBV19
J: TRBJ1-1
CDR3: CASTSPTGTGNTEAFF
DNA: TGTGCCAGTACTTCCCCGACCGGGACAGGGAACACTGAAGCTTTCTTT

D: TRBD1
size: .
V: TRBV2
J: TRBJ1-1
CDR3: CASSRDRGNTEAFF
DNA: TGTGCCAGCAGCCGGGACAGGGGAAACACTGAAGCTTTCTTT

D: .
size: .
V: TRBV6-6
J: TRBJ2-7
CDR3: CASSHPGRQGREQYF
DNA: TGTGCCAGCAGTCATCCGGGGAGGCAGGGTCGAGAGCAGTACTTC

D: .
size: .
V: TRBV6-2/TRBV6-3
J: TRBJ2-7
CDR3: CASSWNLVYEQYF
DNA: TGTGCCAGCAGTTGGAATCTAGTTTACGAGCAGTACTTC

D: TRBD1
size: .
V: TRBV6-2/TRBV6-3
J: TRBJ2-7
CDR3: CASSSSSWRQGRHEQYF
DNA: TGTGCCAGCAGCTCCAGCAGTTGGCGACAGGGGAGGCACGAGCAGTACTTC

D: TRBD1
size: .
V: TRBV7-7
J: TRBJ2-7
CDR3: CAVRGGQGATYEQYF
DNA: TGTGCTGTTCGCGGAGGGCAGGGGGCGACCTACGAGCAGTACTTC